These T cell receptor beta chains were read from a single sample in a study of regulatory T cells in long-lasting Graves disease. TCRdb reprocessed the multiplex PCR reads with MiXCR, giving one entry per CDR3 protein. Among under 500,000 distinct CDR3 sequences listed, around 15% were seen once. The sample was also reused in another study, on T cells in Graves' hyperthyroidism and ophthalmopathy.

Sequencing was performed on peripheral blood mononuclear cells (PBMCs), taken at new diagnosis, from a patient treated with antithyroid drugs. These receptors came from a woman aged 25 to 45 with Graves disease. The CDR3 runs from the conserved cysteine through the conserved F or W. The D gene is left open where the match is weak. Not every row has a clone size; where given, it reads once, few, many or a size class.

TRBV19	TRBJ2-1	many	-	TGTGCCAGTAGTAGCGGGACGGACTTTCTCACCACTATCTACAATGAGCAGTTCTTC	CASSSGTDFLTTIYNEQFF
TRBV5-1	TRBJ2-4	many	-	TGCGCCAGCAGCTCAGACAGTCCCAAAAACATTCAGTACTTC	CASSSDSPKNIQYF
TRBV9	TRBJ2-5	many	-	TGTGCCAGCAGCGTAGGCCAGCAAGAGACCCAGTACTTC	CASSVGQQETQYF
TRBV10-3	TRBJ2-1	many	TRBD1	TGTGCCATCAGCGCAAACCCCGGACAGGGTGAAGGTGAGCAGTTCTTC	CAISANPGQGEGEQFF
TRBV10-3	TRBJ1-2	many	TRBD1	TGTGCCATCAGTGAGGACAGGGGGACTGATGGCTACACCTTC	CAISEDRGTDGYTF
TRBV18	TRBJ1-5	many	-	TGTGCCAGCTCACCATACAGGGGCAATCAGCCCCAGCATTTT	CASSPYRGNQPQHF
TRBV5-8	TRBJ2-7	-	-	TGTGCCAGCAGCTTGGCCTTCGGGGGACGGGACGAGCAGTACTTC	CASSLAFGGRDEQYF
TRBV20-1	TRBJ2-7	many	TRBD1	TGCAGTGCTAGAGATTCGGGCGGACAGGGCCGGGTGCAGTACTTC	CSARDSGGQGRVQYF
TRBV6-1	TRBJ2-7	many	TRBD2	TGTGCCAGCAGCCCCCTGGGGCTAGCGGAGGAGTCTGGGGCCGAGCAGTACTTC	CASSPLGLAEESGAEQYF
TRBV27	TRBJ2-1	many	TRBD2	TGTGCCAGCGGGGGTATTGGGCTAGCGGACAATGAGCAGTTCTTC	CASGGIGLADNEQFF
TRBV12-3/TRBV12-4	TRBJ2-2	-	-	TGTGCCAGCAGTTCCCGATTAGCCGGGGAGCTGTTTTTT	CASSSRLAGELFF
TRBV7-8	TRBJ2-1	-	TRBD2	TGTGCCAGCAGTTACCGGCGACTAGCGGGAGGACCTGGATGTGAGCAGTTCTTC	CASSYRRLAGGPGCEQFF
TRBV12-3/TRBV12-4	TRBJ2-3	many	TRBD2	TGTGCCAGCAGACGGACTAGCGGGCACGCAGATACGCAGTATTTT	CASRRTSGHADTQYF
TRBV28	TRBJ2-2	many	TRBD2	TGTGCCAGCAGACCCACTAGCGGGAGAACGAAACTGAACACCGGGGAGCTGTTTTTT	CASRPTSGRTKLNTGELFF
TRBV20-1	TRBJ2-7	many	-	TGCAGCCTGAATGACTATACCGGGAGATCCTACGAGCAGTACTTC	CSLNDYTGRSYEQYF
TRBV27	TRBJ1-5	many	-	TGTGCCAGCAGTCCTCAGGGGACTAGCAATCAGCCCCAGCATTTT	CASSPQGTSNQPQHF
TRBV6-2/TRBV6-3	TRBJ2-1	-	TRBD1	TGTGCCAGCAGTACGTCTGGGACAGGGGGCGACTACAATGAGCAGTTCTTC	CASSTSGTGGDYNEQFF
TRBV15	TRBJ2-7	many	-	TGTGCCACCAGCAGAGATTCGGCGAGGGAGCAGTACTTC	CATSRDSAREQYF
TRBV20-1	TRBJ2-1	-	-	TGCAGTGCTAACGCGGGGACAGATTACAATGAGCAGTTCTTC	CSANAGTDYNEQFF
TRBV29-1	TRBJ1-6	-	TRBD1	TGCAGCGTTGCACAGGGGTTGGATTCACCCCTCCACTTT	CSVAQGLDSPLHF
TRBV29-1	TRBJ2-3	few	TRBD1	TGCAGCGTTTGGACAGGGGGCACAGATACGCAGTATTTT	CSVWTGGTDTQYF
TRBV6-1	TRBJ2-7	-	TRBD2	TGTGCCACAAGACTAGCGGGAGGTTCCTACGAGCAGTACTTC	CATRLAGGSYEQYF
TRBV28	TRBJ2-7	many	TRBD1	TGTGCCAGCAGTTTGGGGACAGGGCGACCCTACGAGCAGTACTTC	CASSLGTGRPYEQYF
TRBV7-9	TRBJ2-7	many	-	TGTGCCAGCAGCCCCTTAGCGGAATCAAGAGATTACGAGCAGTACTTC	CASSPLAESRDYEQYF
TRBV7-9	TRBJ1-1	many	-	TGTGCCAGCAGCTTGGGGGGGCTAGGAACTGAAGCTTTCTTT	CASSLGGLGTEAFF
TRBV4-1	TRBJ2-1	few	TRBD2	TGCGCCAGCAGCCAAGGGGGTACTAGCGGGAGAGGGTCCTACAATGAGCAGTTCTTC	CASSQGGTSGRGSYNEQFF
TRBV5-1	TRBJ2-3	many	-	TGCGCCAGCAGCTGGGGAACTACGACGGAACTCACAGATACGCAGTATTTT	CASSWGTTTELTDTQYF
TRBV5-1	TRBJ2-2	-	-	TGCGCCAGCAGCGGGATCGGACAGACCACCGGGGAGCTGTTTTTT	CASSGIGQTTGELFF
TRBV20-1	TRBJ2-1	many	-	TGCAGTGCTCCCTTGGAGAGCTCCTACAATGAGCAGTTCTTC	CSAPLESSYNEQFF